The clone carrying this TCR beta chain was seen a few times. CDR1 and CDR2 from the germline V gene are SGHKS and YYEKEE (reference sequence). With V trimmed by 4 bases and J by 8 bases, 5 bases remained unmatched. The CDR3 length is 13 residues. This record comes from a study of Ad26.COV2.S vaccination and SARS-CoV-2 variants. Only in-frame clones appear in the TCRdb table, and some are missing; sequencing was by immunoSEQ multiplex PCR. The table lists hundreds of thousands of clones, 88% of them singletons, with around 6.4% in the top ten. This sample's treatment: some 20 received Ad26.COV2.S at low or high dose, single or two shots; 5 received placebo; per-sample allocation not given. Day 63 following the first vaccine or placebo injection was when the samples were taken.

The chain uses TRBV5-5 and TRBJ1-3; 8 nucleotides agree with TRBD1. The sequences come from peripheral blood, collected in a trial of Ad26.COV2.S vaccine versus placebo. The TCR was taken from a person between 18 and 60 years old who received the Ad26.COV2.S COVID-19 vaccine or a placebo. Written as DNA, the CDR3 is TGTGCCAGCAGCCCCACAGGGGGTTACACCATATATTTT. It encodes CASSPTGGYTIYF.